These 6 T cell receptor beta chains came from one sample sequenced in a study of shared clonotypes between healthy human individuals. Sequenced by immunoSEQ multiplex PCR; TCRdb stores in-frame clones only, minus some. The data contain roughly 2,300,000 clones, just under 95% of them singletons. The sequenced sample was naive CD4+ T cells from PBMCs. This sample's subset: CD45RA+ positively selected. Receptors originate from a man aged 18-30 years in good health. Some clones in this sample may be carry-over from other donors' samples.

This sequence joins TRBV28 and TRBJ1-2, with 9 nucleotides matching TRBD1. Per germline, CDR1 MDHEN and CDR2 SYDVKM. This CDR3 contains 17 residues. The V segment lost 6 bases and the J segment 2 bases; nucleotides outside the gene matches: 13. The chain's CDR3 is CASSSPTGGGGNYGYTF. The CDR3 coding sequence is TGTGCCAGCAGCTCTCCCACAGGGGGCGGGGGGAACTATGGCTACACCTTC.

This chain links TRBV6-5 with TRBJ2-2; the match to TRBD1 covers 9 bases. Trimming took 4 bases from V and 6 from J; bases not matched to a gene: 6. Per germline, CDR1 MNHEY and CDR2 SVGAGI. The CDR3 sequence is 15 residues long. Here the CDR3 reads CASSSHRGPAGELFF. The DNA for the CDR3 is TGTGCCAGCAGTTCTCACAGGGGGCCCGCCGGGGAGCTGTTTTTT.

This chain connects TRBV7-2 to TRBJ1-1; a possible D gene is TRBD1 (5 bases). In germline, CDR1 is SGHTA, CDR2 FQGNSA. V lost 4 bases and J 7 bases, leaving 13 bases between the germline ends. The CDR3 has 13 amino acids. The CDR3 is CASSSQGVGEAFF. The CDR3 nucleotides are TGTGCCAGCAGCTCCCAGGGAGTGGGTGAAGCTTTCTTT.

For the CDR3, the DNA is TGTGCCAGCAGCCAAGGTCTACAACAGGGGTACTGGACTGAAGCTTTCTTT. This translates into CASSQGLQQGYWTEAFF. V is TRBV4-2 and J is TRBJ1-1, with 7 bases that match TRBD1. The germline gives CDR1 LGHNA, CDR2 YNFKEQ. CDR3 length: 17 amino acids. The junction had 13 bases not matched to a gene; V was cut back by 1 base and J by 5 bases.

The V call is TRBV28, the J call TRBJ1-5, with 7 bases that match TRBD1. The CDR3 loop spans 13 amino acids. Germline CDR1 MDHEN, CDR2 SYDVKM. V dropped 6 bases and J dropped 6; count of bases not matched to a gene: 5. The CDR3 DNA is TGTGCCAGCAGAACACAGGGGCGTCAGCCCCAGCATTTT. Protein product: CASRTQGRQPQHF.

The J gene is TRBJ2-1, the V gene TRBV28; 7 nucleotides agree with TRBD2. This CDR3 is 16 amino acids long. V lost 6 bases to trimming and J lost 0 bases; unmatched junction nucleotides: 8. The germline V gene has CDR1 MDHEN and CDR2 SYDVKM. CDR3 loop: CASSGREALSYNEQFF. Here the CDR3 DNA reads TGTGCCAGCAGCGGACGGGAGGCCCTCTCCTACAATGAGCAGTTCTTC.